What follows are 18 T cell receptor beta chains derived from one specimen sequenced in a study of T cell responses to AZD1222 COVID-19 vaccine. The repertoire was sequenced with immunoSEQ multiplex PCR; TCRdb's copy has only in-frame clones and lacks some. The repertoire consists of fewer than 150,000 clones, with 70% to 90% occurring once and the leading ten covering under 2%. This specimen was peripheral blood, taken on day 0 of AZD1222 vaccination. These receptors all come from an adult in good health.

This rearrangement joins TRBV6-5 to TRBJ1-5, with a possible D match to TRBD1 (5 bases). Trimming stripped 6 bases from V and 0 bases from J, with 12 bases between. Germline V gene lookup returns CDR1 MNHEY and CDR2 SVGAGI. CDR3 length equals 15 residues. CDR3 nucleotide sequence: TGTGCCAGCAGAACAGGAGCTAATAGCAATCAGCCCCAGCATTTT. Its protein product is CASRTGANSNQPQHF.

This clone was recorded a few times. V gene TRBV13 combines with J gene TRBJ1-4; D uncertain. CDR1 and CDR2 from the germline V gene are PRHDT and FYEKMQ (reference sequence). The V end lost 5 bases, the J end lost 3 bases, and 10 bases lay between the germline ends. The CDR3 spans 14 residues. The CDR3 region is CASSIRTANEKLFF. The DNA of the CDR3 is TGTGCCAGCAGCATCCGGACGGCTAATGAAAAACTGTTTTTT.

This rearrangement joins TRBV11-2 to TRBJ2-1, with D possibly TRBD1 on 5 matching bases. From germline, CDR1 is SGHAT and CDR2 FQNNGV. The CDR3 length is 13 residues. V lost 3 bases to trimming and J lost 6 bases, with 9 bases between them. For the CDR3, the DNA is TGTGCCAGCAGCTTGGGGCCACCCAATGAGCAGTTCTTC. Its protein is CASSLGPPNEQFF.

J is TRBJ1-6 and V is TRBV7-2, with D uncertain. This CDR3 comprises 13 residues. Looked up from germline, CDR1 is SGHTA and CDR2 is FQGNSA. V was clipped by 1 base and J by 7 bases, with 5 bases between them. The CDR3 coding sequence is TGTGCCAGCAGCTTAGGCCCCAATTCACCCCTCCACTTT. This encodes CASSLGPNSPLHF.

The CDR3 region is CASSVGGLYGQPQHF. DNA of the CDR3: TGTGCCAGCAGCGTAGGGGGGCTGTATGGTCAGCCCCAGCATTTT. The chain employs TRBV9 and TRBJ1-5; D possibly corresponds to TRBD1 (6 bases). Trimming removed 0 bases from V and 6 bases from J, with 13 bases in between. Germline CDR1 SGDLS, CDR2 YYNGEE. The CDR3 consists of 15 residues.

The chain couples TRBV5-1 to TRBJ1-1; D call uncertain. The germline V and J ends were trimmed by 7 bases and 1 base, with 17 bases remaining between them. Germline CDR1 reads SGHRS; CDR2 reads YFSETQ. CDR3 size: 15 residues. DNA for the CDR3: TGCGCCAGCCGCTGGGCACCCCCTTCGAACACTGAAGCTTTCTTT. Protein sequence: CASRWAPPSNTEAFF.

The gene calls are TRBV7-2 and TRBJ2-1; 9 bases line up with TRBD2. Germline CDR1 SGHTA, CDR2 FQGNSA. The CDR3 covers 15 residues. The ends lost 4 bases at V and 7 bases at J; junction bases unmatched: 8. CDR3 in DNA: TGTGCCAGCAGCTCCGGGACTAGCAGATCTAATGAGCAGTTCTTC. Amino acid sequence: CASSSGTSRSNEQFF.

The chain links TRBV7-3 to TRBJ2-7, with 11 bases fitting TRBD1. The CDR3 runs to 15 residues. CDR1 and CDR2 from the germline V gene are SGHTA and FQGTGA. V shed 3 bases, J shed 4 bases, and the junction held 5 bases outside the gene matches. CDR3 amino acids: CASSLGTGGSYEQYF. CDR3 DNA: TGTGCCAGCAGCTTGGGGACAGGGGGAAGTTACGAGCAGTACTTC. Based on the CDR3 plus reference TRBV7-3 and TRBJ2-7, the full variable domain is GAGVSQTPSNKVTEKGKYVELRCDPISGHTALYWYRQSLGQGPEFLIYFQGTGAADDSGLPNDRFFAVRPEGSVSTLKIQRTERGDSAVYLCASSLGTGGSYEQYFGPGTRLTVT.

The chain has TRBV12-5 and TRBJ1-3; tentatively, D is TRBD1 (6 bases). CDR1 and CDR2 (germline): LGHNT, FRNRAP. Trimming left V 6 bases short and J 4 bases short, with 13 bases between. This CDR3 has 14 residues. This CDR3 reads CASGPGTSGNTIYF. CDR3 in DNA: TGTGCTAGTGGCCCCGGGACAAGCGGAAACACCATATATTTT. Complete variable domain (other parts from reference TRBV12-5 and TRBJ1-3): DARVTQTPRHKVTEMGQEVTMRCQPILGHNTVFWYRQTMMQGLELLAYFRNRAPLDDSGMPKDRFSAEMPDATLATLKIQPSEPRDSAVYFCASGPGTSGNTIYFGEGSWLTVV.

J is TRBJ2-5 and V is TRBV7-7; no definite D call. Per germline, CDR1 SSHAT and CDR2 FNYEAQ (reference sequence). Deletions cut 2 bases from V and 2 bases from J, with 15 bases between. The CDR3 loop spans 16 amino acids. The CDR3 DNA reads as TGTGCCAGCAGCTTAAATTCCGGGCAGCCTCAAGAGACCCAGTACTTC. Translating it yields CASSLNSGQPQETQYF.

This chain connects TRBV6-5 to TRBJ2-1; D may be TRBD2 (5 bases). The CDR3 consists of 11 residues. Germline-derived CDR1 and CDR2 are MNHEY and SVGAGI. Between the trimmed V and J ends, which lost 6 bases and 10 bases, there was a span of 10 bases. The CDR3 reads CASRRREEQFF. Written as DNA, the CDR3 is TGTGCCAGCAGGAGAAGGGAGGAGCAGTTCTTC.

V usage is TRBV5-1 and J usage is TRBJ2-7; weak D call: TRBD1 (5 bases). Germline CDR1 reads SGHRS; CDR2 reads YFSETQ. CDR3 length: 14 residues. Between the trimmed V and J ends, which lost 0 bases and 3 bases, there was a span of 10 bases. CDR3 loop: CASSLGAGHYEQYF. CDR3 DNA: TGCGCCAGCAGCTTGGGGGCAGGGCACTACGAGCAGTACTTC.

V gene TRBV3-1 (or the pseudogene TRBV3-2) combines with J gene TRBJ1-6; 9 nucleotides align to TRBD1. The germline V gene encodes CDR1 LGHDT and CDR2 YNNKEL (reference sequence). This CDR3 is 16 amino acids long. J lost 7 bases, V lost 0 bases, and 4 bases had no gene match. The CDR3 nucleotides are TGTGCCAGCAGCCAAGAAGACAGGGGGTGGAATTCACCCCTCCACTTT. This sequence encodes CASSQEDRGWNSPLHF.

Only a few counts were recorded for this clone. This chain joins TRBV30 and TRBJ1-3; D gene unclear. Germline V gene sequence: CDR1 GTSNPN, CDR2 SVGIG (reference sequence). V was pared by 0 bases and J by 0 bases, with 6 bases between. This CDR3 contains 14 residues. The CDR3 reads CAWSVGNSGNTIYF. CDR3 bases: TGTGCCTGGAGTGTCGGAAACTCTGGAAACACCATATATTTT. The entire variable domain, with the rest obtained from reference TRBV30 and TRBJ1-3, is as follows: SQTIHQWPATLVQPVGSPLSLECTVEGTSNPNLYWYRQAAGRGLQLLFYSVGIGQISSEVPQNLSASRPQDRQFILSSKKLLLSDSGFYLCAWSVGNSGNTIYFGEGSWLTVV.

This clone was observed a single time. The genes are TRBV20-1 and TRBJ1-2; D call uncertain. There are 11 residues in the CDR3. Germline V CDR1 and CDR2: DFQATT, SNEGSKA (reference sequence). V was cut by 3 bases and J by 5 bases, with 7 bases left in between. The CDR3 nucleotides are TGCAGTGCTAGCACCGCTTATGGCTACACCTTC. Translation: CSASTAYGYTF.

This chain links TRBV11-3 with TRBJ2-3; no reliable D call. The CDR3 totals 12 residues. V was clipped by 4 bases and J by 6 bases, with 8 bases between them. Per the germline V gene, CDR1 is SGHNT and CDR2 is YENEEA. The CDR3 bases are TGTGCCAGCAGCTCCCAAGACGATACGCAGTATTTT. Its protein is CASSSQDDTQYF.

The chain employs TRBV6-4 and TRBJ2-2; D gene unclear. The CDR3 extends over 15 amino acids. The V end lost 0 bases, the J end lost 1 base, and 6 bases lay between the germline ends. Germline V gene data show CDR1 as MRHNA and CDR2 as SNTAGT. Here the CDR3 reads CASSDSTLNTGELFF. In DNA form, the CDR3 reads TGTGCCAGCAGTGACTCGACACTGAACACCGGGGAGCTGTTTTTT.

The V call is TRBV30, the J call TRBJ2-1, with TRBD2 matching over 11 bases. The junction had 8 bases not matched to a gene; V was cut back by 2 bases and J by 2 bases. Germline-derived CDR1 and CDR2 are GTSNPN and SVGIG (reference sequence). The CDR3 is made up of 17 amino acids. CDR3 coding DNA: TGTGCCTGGAGTAGCCTAGCGGGAGGACTAACCTACAATGAGCAGTTCTTC. This codes for CAWSSLAGGLTYNEQFF.